This passage covers 9 T cell receptor beta chains from one sample sequenced in a study of T cells in Graves' hyperthyroidism and ophthalmopathy. Regions amplified from RNA transcripts were the TCR beta CDR3 regions. First-round RT-PCR of the TCR CDR3 relied on the HTBI primer set. TCRdb processed the multiplex PCR reads anew with MiXCR; each CDR3 protein has one entry. The data contain hundreds of thousands of distinct CDR3 sequences, approximately 15% of them singletons. Material for sequencing was blood. The receptors originated from a woman aged 45-59 years with Graves' ophthalmopathy.

Details on this clonotype: A much more abundant neighbour one base away suggests this may be a read error. The chain carries TRBV18 and TRBJ2-5; D not certain. CDR1 and CDR2 from the germline V gene are KGHSH and LQKENI. The CDR3 is 13 amino acids. This chain's CDR3 is CANSRIHQETQYF. In DNA, the CDR3 is TGTGCCAACTCACGGATACATCAAGAGACCCAGTACTTC.

At least ten counts were recorded for this clonotype. The CDR3 sequence: CASSRAENIQYF. The CDR3 coding sequence is TGTGCCAGCAGCCGCGCAGAAAACATTCAGTACTTC. The chain is built from TRBV7-9 and TRBJ2-4; no clear D. CDR1 is SEHNR, CDR2 FQNEAQ, per germline (reference sequence). CDR3 length: 12 residues. The germline V and J ends were trimmed by 5 bases and 5 bases, with 7 bases remaining between them.

The chain has TRBV25-1 and TRBJ1-5, with 8 bases that match TRBD1. Losses at the gene ends were 4 bases for V and 7 bases for J; bases not matched to a gene: 6. The CDR3 extends over 14 amino acids. Germline values: CDR1 MGHDK, CDR2 SYGVNS. CDR3 sequence reads: CASSARGLRQPQHF. For the CDR3, the DNA is TGTGCCAGCAGTGCCAGGGGGCTTAGGCAGCCCCAGCATTTT. The full variable domain, rest sourced from reference TRBV25-1 and TRBJ1-5, is EADIYQTPRYLVIGTGKKITLECSQTMGHDKMYWYQQDPGMELHLIHYSYGVNSTEKGDLSSESTVSRIRTEHFPLTLESARPSHTSQYLCASSARGLRQPQHFGDGTRLSIL.

This clonotype was detected a few times. The J gene is TRBJ2-7, the V gene TRBV28, with D uncertain. Per the germline V gene, CDR1 is MDHEN and CDR2 is SYDVKM. V was trimmed by 3 bases and J by 3 bases, leaving 18 bases between them. The CDR3 contains 16 residues. DNA of the CDR3: TGTGCCAGCAGTTTTATGGTTGCGGCCCGATTCTACGAGCAGTACTTC. Residues: CASSFMVAARFYEQYF.

This clonotype came up a few times. The chain links TRBV4-1 to TRBJ1-5, with TRBD1 as a possible D gene (5 bases). The CDR3 consists of 16 residues. V was cut by 1 base and J by 0 bases, with 10 bases left in between. The germline CDR1 and CDR2 sequences are MGHRA and YSYEKL. The CDR3 DNA reads TGCGCCAGCAGCCAAGCCCCCAGGGATAGCAATCAGCCCCAGCATTTT. This codes for CASSQAPRDSNQPQHF.

This clonotype came up many times. The chain uses TRBV28 and TRBJ2-5; 8 bases are a match to TRBD2. CDR1 MDHEN and CDR2 SYDVKM come from the germline V gene. The V segment lost 1 base and the J segment 4 bases; nucleotides outside the gene matches: 5. The CDR3 spans 15 residues. The CDR3 DNA sequence: TGTGCCAGCAGTTTATTGAGCGGGAGCGGAGAGACCCAGTACTTC. Translation gives CASSLLSGSGETQYF.

This clonotype has at least ten counts. This chain joins TRBV20-1 and TRBJ2-7; D not resolved. CDR1 is DFQATT, CDR2 SNEGSKA, per germline (reference sequence). The V end was cut by 3 bases, the J end by 7 bases, with 16 bases between. The CDR3 consists of 13 residues. CDR3 residues: CSARLQNQWEQYF. In DNA form, the CDR3 reads TGCAGTGCTAGGTTACAGAACCAGTGGGAGCAGTACTTC.

J is TRBJ1-4 and V is TRBV27; possible D gene TRBD1, 6 bases. This CDR3 has 15 residues. Trimming took 5 bases from V and 7 from J, leaving 17 bases between them. Germline V gene lookup returns CDR1 MNHEY and CDR2 SMNVEV (reference sequence). The CDR3 DNA sequence: TGTGCCAGCAGTCGGGTACAGGGTGCCCTTGAAAAACTGTTTTTT. Its protein is CASSRVQGALEKLFF.

In this sample, this clonotype turned up many times. The gene calls are TRBV12-3 or TRBV12-4 and TRBJ1-1; 7 bases agree with TRBD1. V dropped 6 bases and J dropped 7; count of bases not matched to a gene: 2. The CDR3 covers 11 residues. The chain's CDR3 is CASSGTVEAFF. In DNA, the CDR3 is TGTGCCAGCAGCGGGACAGTTGAAGCTTTCTTT.